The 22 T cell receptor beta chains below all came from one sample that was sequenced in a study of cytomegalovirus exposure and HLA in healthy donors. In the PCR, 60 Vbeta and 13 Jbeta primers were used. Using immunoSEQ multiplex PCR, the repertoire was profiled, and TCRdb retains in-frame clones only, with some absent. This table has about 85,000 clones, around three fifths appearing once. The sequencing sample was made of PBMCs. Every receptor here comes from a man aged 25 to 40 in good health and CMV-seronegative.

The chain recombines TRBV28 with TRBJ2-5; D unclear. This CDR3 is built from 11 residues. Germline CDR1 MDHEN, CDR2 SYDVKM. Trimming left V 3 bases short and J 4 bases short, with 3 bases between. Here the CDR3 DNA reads TGTGCCAGCAGTTTCGTAGAGACCCAGTACTTC. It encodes CASSFVETQYF.

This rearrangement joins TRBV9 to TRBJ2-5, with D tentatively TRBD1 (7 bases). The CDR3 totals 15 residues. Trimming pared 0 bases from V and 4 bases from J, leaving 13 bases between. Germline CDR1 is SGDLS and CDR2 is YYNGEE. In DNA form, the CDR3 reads TGTGCCAGCAGCGTAGGGCAGGGGGGACGAGAGACCCAGTACTTC. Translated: CASSVGQGGRETQYF.

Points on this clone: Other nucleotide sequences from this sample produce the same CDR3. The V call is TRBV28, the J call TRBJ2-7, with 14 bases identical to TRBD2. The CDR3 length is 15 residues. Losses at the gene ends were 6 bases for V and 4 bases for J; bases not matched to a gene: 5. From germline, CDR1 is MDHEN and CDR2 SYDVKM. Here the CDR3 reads CASSLGLAGGYEQYF. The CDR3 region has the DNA TGTGCCAGCAGCCTCGGACTAGCGGGAGGTTACGAGCAGTACTTC.

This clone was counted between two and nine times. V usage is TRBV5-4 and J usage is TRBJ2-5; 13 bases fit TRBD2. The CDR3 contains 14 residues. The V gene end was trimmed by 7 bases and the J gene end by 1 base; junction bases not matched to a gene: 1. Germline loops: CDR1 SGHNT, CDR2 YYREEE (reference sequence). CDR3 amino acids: CASGTSGAQETQYF. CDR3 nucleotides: TGTGCCAGCGGGACTAGCGGGGCCCAAGAGACCCAGTACTTC. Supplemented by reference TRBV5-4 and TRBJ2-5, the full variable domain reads ETGVTQSPTHLIKTRGQQVTLRCSSQSGHNTVSWYQQALGQGPQFIFQYYREEENGRGNFPPRFSGLQFPNYSSELNVNALELDDSALYLCASGTSGAQETQYFGPGTRLLVL.

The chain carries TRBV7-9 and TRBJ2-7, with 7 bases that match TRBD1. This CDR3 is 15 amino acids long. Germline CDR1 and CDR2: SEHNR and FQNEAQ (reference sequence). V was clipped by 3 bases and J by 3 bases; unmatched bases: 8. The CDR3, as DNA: TGTGCCAGCAGCTTTGCCGGGACAGTAGACTACGAGCAGTACTTC. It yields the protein CASSFAGTVDYEQYF.

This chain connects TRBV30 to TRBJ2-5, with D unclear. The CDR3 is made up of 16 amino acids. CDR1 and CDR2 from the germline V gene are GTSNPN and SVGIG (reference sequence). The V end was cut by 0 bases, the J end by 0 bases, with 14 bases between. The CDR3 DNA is TGTGCCTGGAGTGTACCGACTCTCCAGTACCAAGAGACCCAGTACTTC. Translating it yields CAWSVPTLQYQETQYF.

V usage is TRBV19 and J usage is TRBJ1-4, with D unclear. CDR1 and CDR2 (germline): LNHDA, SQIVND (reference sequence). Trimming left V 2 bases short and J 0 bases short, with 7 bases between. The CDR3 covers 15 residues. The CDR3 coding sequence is TGTGCCAGTAGTATAAGGAGAGCAACTAATGAAAAACTGTTTTTT. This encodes CASSIRRATNEKLFF.

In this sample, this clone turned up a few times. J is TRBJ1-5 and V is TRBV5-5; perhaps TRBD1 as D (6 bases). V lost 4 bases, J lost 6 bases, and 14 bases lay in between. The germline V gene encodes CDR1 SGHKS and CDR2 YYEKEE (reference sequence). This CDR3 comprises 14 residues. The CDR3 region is CASSPGGAAQPQHF. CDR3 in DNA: TGTGCCAGCAGCCCGGGGGGGGCCGCTCAGCCCCAGCATTTT.

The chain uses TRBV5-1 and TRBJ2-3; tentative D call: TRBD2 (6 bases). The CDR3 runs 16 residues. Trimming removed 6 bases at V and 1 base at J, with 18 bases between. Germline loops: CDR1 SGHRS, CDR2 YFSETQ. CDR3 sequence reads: CASMGASAGGTDTQYF. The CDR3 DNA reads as TGCGCCAGCATGGGTGCTAGCGCGGGCGGCACAGATACGCAGTATTTT.

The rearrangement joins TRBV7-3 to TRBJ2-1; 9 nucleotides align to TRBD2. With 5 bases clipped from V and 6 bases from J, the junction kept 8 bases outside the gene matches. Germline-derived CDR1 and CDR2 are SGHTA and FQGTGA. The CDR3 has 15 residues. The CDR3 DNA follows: TGTGCCAGCAGCCTCCCAGCGGGAGGCCGCAATGAGCAGTTCTTC. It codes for CASSLPAGGRNEQFF. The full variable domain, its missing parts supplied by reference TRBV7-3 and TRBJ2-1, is GAGVSQTPSNKVTEKGKYVELRCDPISGHTALYWYRQSLGQGPEFLIYFQGTGAADDSGLPNDRFFAVRPEGSVSTLKIQRTERGDSAVYLCASSLPAGGRNEQFFGPGTRLTVL.

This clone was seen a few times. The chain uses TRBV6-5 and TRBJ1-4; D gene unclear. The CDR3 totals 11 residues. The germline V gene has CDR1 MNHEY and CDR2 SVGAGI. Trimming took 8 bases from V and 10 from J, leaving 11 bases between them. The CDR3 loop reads CASRVGGKLFF. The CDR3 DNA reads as TGTGCCAGCCGTGTCGGCGGAAAACTGTTTTTT.

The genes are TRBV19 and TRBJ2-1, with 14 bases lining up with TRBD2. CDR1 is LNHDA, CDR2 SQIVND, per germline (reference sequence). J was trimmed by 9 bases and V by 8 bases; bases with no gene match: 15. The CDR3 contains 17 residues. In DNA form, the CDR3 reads TGTGCCAGTGGCTCGACTAGCGGGGGGGCCTTGGGGGGTGAGCAGTTCTTC. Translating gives CASGSTSGGALGGEQFF.

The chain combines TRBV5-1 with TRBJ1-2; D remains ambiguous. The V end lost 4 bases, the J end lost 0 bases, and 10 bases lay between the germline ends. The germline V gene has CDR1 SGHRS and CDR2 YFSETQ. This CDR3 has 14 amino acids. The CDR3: CASSQELANYGYTF. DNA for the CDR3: TGCGCCAGCAGCCAAGAGTTAGCTAACTATGGCTACACCTTC.

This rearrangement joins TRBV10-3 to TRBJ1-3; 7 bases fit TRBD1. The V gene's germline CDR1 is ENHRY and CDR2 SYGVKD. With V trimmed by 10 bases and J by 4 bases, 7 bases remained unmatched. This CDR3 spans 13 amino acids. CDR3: CATLTGTGNTIYF. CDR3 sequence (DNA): TGTGCCACGTTGACAGGGACAGGAAACACCATATATTTT.

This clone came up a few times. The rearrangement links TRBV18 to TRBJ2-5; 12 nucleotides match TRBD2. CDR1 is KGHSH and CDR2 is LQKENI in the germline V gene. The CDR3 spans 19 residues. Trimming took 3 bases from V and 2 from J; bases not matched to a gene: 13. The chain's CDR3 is CASSPPRLAGVEKQETQYF. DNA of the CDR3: TGTGCCAGCTCACCGCCTCGACTAGCGGGAGTGGAAAAACAAGAGACCCAGTACTTC.

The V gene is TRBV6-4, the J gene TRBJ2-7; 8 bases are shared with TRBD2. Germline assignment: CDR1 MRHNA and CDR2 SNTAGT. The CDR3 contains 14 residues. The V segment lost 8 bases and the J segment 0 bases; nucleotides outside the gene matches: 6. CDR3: CASATGTSSYEQYF. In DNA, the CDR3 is TGTGCCAGCGCCACCGGGACTAGCTCCTACGAGCAGTACTTC.

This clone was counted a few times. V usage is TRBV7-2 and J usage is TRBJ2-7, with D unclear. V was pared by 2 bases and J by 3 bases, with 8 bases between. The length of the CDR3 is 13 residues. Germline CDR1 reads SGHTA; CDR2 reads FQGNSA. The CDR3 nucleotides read TGTGCCAGCAGCTTAAACAGATACTACGAGCAGTACTTC. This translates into CASSLNRYYEQYF.

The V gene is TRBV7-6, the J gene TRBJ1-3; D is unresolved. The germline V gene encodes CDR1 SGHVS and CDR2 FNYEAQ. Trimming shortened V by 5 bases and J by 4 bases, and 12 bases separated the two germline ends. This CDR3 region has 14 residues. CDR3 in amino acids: CASSPGVGGNTIYF. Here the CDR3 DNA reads TGTGCCAGCAGCCCCGGGGTTGGAGGAAACACCATATATTTT.

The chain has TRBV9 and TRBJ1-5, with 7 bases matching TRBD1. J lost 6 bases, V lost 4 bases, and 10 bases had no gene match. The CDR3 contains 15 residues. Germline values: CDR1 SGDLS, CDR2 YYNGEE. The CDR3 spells CASSLEGARSQPQHF. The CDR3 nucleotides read TGTGCCAGCAGCCTTGAGGGGGCTCGGAGTCAGCCCCAGCATTTT.

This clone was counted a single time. This chain's CDR3 is CASIRGTAYEQYF. The CDR3 bases are TGTGCCAGCATACGCGGGACGGCCTACGAGCAGTACTTC. The chain has TRBV28 and TRBJ2-7; D may be TRBD2 (6 bases). This CDR3 has 13 residues. Per the germline V gene, CDR1 is MDHEN and CDR2 is SYDVKM. V was trimmed by 7 bases and J by 2 bases, leaving 12 bases between them.

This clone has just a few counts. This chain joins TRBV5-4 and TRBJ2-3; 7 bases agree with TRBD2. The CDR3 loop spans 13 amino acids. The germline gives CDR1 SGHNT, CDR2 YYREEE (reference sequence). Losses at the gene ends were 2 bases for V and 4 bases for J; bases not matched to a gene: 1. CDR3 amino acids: CASSFGGADTQYF. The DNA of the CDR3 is TGTGCCAGCAGCTTTGGGGGGGCAGATACGCAGTATTTT. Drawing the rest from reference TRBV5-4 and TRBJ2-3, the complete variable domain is ETGVTQSPTHLIKTRGQQVTLRCSSQSGHNTVSWYQQALGQGPQFIFQYYREEENGRGNFPPRFSGLQFPNYSSELNVNALELDDSALYLCASSFGGADTQYFGPGTRLTVL.

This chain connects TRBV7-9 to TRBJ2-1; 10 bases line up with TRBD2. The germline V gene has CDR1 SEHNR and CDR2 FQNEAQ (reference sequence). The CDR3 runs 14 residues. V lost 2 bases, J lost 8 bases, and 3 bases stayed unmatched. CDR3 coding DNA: TGTGCCAGCAGCTTACTAGCGGGAGTGGATGAGCAGTTCTTC. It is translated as CASSLLAGVDEQFF.